This T cell receptor (beta chain) derives from a study of cytomegalovirus exposure and HLA in healthy donors. Findings and limits, study-wide: Published work reported that the classifier diagnosed cytomegalovirus status with high specificity and sensitivity.

The CDR3 is 15 amino acids. Germline V gives CDR1 SGHTA, CDR2 FQGNSA. The J segment lost 7 bases and the V segment lost 3 bases, leaving 4 bases of the junction unmatched. A remark on this clone: Its antigen is still unknown.

The assay was immunoSEQ multiplex PCR, and TCRdb's table has in-frame clones only and misses some. The sample contains around 160,000 clones, about 90% of which appear only once. Material: PBMCs. The chain carries TRBV7-2 and TRBJ2-1; the match to TRBD2 covers 12 bases. The TCR comes from a young woman in good health and CMV-seropositive. The CDR3 sequence is CASSFWTSGANEQFF. As DNA, the CDR3 is TGTGCCAGCAGCTTCTGGACTAGCGGGGCAAATGAGCAGTTCTTC.